Below are 29 T cell receptor beta chains sequenced from a single sample in a study of cytomegalovirus exposure and HLA in healthy donors. Clones were sequenced by immunoSEQ multiplex PCR, and TCRdb holds only the in-frame ones, with some missing. The table records fewer than 200,000 clones, approximately 86% of them present only once. Sequencing was done on a sample of PBMCs. These receptors all come from a woman under 30 in good health and CMV-seronegative.

This chain uses TRBV30 with TRBJ2-5; TRBD1 agrees at 7 bases. CDR1 is GTSNPN and CDR2 is SVGIG in the germline V gene (reference sequence). The V segment lost 5 bases and the J segment 5 bases; nucleotides outside the gene matches: 20. CDR3 length: 17 amino acids. Written as DNA, the CDR3 is TGTGCCTGGGAGAGGGGGCGGACCCCCCGGTCATGGGAGACCCAGTACTTC. Translating it yields CAWERGRTPRSWETQYF.

The chain employs TRBV19 and TRBJ2-7; D is ambiguous. Germline assignment: CDR1 LNHDA and CDR2 SQIVND (reference sequence). CDR3 length equals 14 residues. Trimming pared 5 bases from V and 0 bases from J, leaving 11 bases between. The CDR3 reads CASSSALSSYEQYF. As DNA, the CDR3 is TGTGCCAGTAGTTCAGCGTTAAGCTCCTACGAGCAGTACTTC.

V is TRBV4-3 and J is TRBJ2-1, with D hard to call. Trimming shortened V by 4 bases and J by 0 bases, and 10 bases separated the two germline ends. The CDR3 is made up of 15 amino acids. The germline V gene encodes CDR1 LGHNA and CDR2 YSLEER. The CDR3 DNA is TGCGCCAGCAGCCTTTCGGTGGTCTCCTACAATGAGCAGTTCTTC. This codes for CASSLSVVSYNEQFF.

The V gene is TRBV5-6, the J gene TRBJ2-3; 9 bases are a match to TRBD2. V dropped 4 bases and J dropped 0; count of bases not matched to a gene: 9. The CDR3 contains 17 residues. CDR1 is SGHDT, CDR2 YYEEEE, per germline. This chain's CDR3 is CASSPTMTSGSTDTQYF. The CDR3 nucleotides are TGTGCCAGCAGCCCCACGATGACTAGCGGAAGCACAGATACGCAGTATTTT. The entire variable domain, with the rest obtained from reference TRBV5-6 and TRBJ2-3, is as follows: DAGVTQSPTHLIKTRGQQVTLRCSPKSGHDTVSWYQQALGQGPQFIFQYYEEEERQRGNFPDRFSGHQFPNYSSELNVNALLLGDSALYLCASSPTMTSGSTDTQYFGPGTRLTVL.

This clone is a singleton in its sample. The chain uses TRBV2 and TRBJ1-2, with 7 bases aligning to TRBD1. CDR3 size: 14 residues. After removal of 0 bases from V and 4 bases from J, the junction contained 2 bases not matched to a gene. CDR1 and CDR2 from the germline V gene are SNHLY and FYNNEI. The CDR3 here is CASSEATGLYGYTF. The CDR3 bases are TGTGCCAGCAGTGAAGCGACAGGGCTCTATGGCTACACCTTC.

This clone has a single count. The chain employs TRBV19 and TRBJ2-7; 9 bases align to TRBD1. J gave up 3 bases and V 6 bases, and 9 bases lay outside the gene matches. There are 15 residues in the CDR3. Looked up from germline, CDR1 is LNHDA and CDR2 is SQIVND (reference sequence). CDR3 DNA sequence: TGTGCCAGTAGAACTACGGGACAGGGCCACTACGAGCAGTACTTC. Translating it yields CASRTTGQGHYEQYF. Full variable domain (missing parts from reference TRBV19 and TRBJ2-7): DGGITQSPKYLFRKEGQNVTLSCEQNLNHDAMYWYRQDPGQGLRLIYYSQIVNDFQKGDIAEGYSVSREKKESFPLTVTSAQKNPTAFYLCASRTTGQGHYEQYFGPGTRLTVT.

This chain joins TRBV7-9 and TRBJ1-1; D unclear. Per the germline V gene, CDR1 is SEHNR and CDR2 is FQNEAQ (reference sequence). The CDR3 is made up of 15 amino acids. V lost 0 bases to trimming and J lost 1 base, with 9 bases between them. The CDR3 DNA sequence: TGTGCCAGCAGCTTAGCCGGACGGGAGAACACTGAAGCTTTCTTT. The encoded protein is CASSLAGRENTEAFF.

This clone was seen a single time. The chain carries TRBV7-9 and TRBJ1-1, with 7 nucleotides matching TRBD1. The J segment lost 3 bases and the V segment lost 4 bases, leaving 8 bases of the junction unmatched. The CDR3 sequence is 15 residues long. CDR1 and CDR2 (germline): SEHNR, FQNEAQ (reference sequence). CDR3 protein: CASSSRGTADTEAFF. As DNA, the CDR3 is TGTGCCAGCAGCTCTCGGGGGACAGCCGACACTGAAGCTTTCTTT.

V gene TRBV9 combines with J gene TRBJ1-1, with unresolved D. The V end lost 0 bases, the J end lost 0 bases, and 9 bases lay between the germline ends. CDR1 and CDR2 (germline): SGDLS, YYNGEE. There are 15 residues in the CDR3. As DNA, the CDR3 is TGTGCCAGCAGCGTAGACAGCCTATTGAACACTGAAGCTTTCTTT. Its protein is CASSVDSLLNTEAFF.

V gene TRBV27 combines with J gene TRBJ2-7, with 9 bases identical to TRBD1. The CDR3 is made up of 13 amino acids. Unmatched junction bases numbered 3, after V lost 3 bases and J lost 6 bases. CDR1 MNHEY and CDR2 SMNVEV come from the germline V gene (reference sequence). This chain's CDR3 is CASSFGTGTEQYF. Here the CDR3 DNA reads TGTGCCAGCAGTTTCGGGACAGGGACCGAGCAGTACTTC.

Concerning this clone itself: The junction departs from germline at one end; a sequencing error may be responsible. The genes are TRBV23-1 and TRBJ2-7, with 12 bases lining up with TRBD2. TRBV23-1 belongs to the ORF category, with a function that is uncertain. The CDR3 consists of 14 residues. This chain's CDR3 is CASSQTPTSGRRNF. CDR3 in DNA: TGCGCCAGCAGTCAAACCCCCACTAGCGGGAGGAGGAACTTC.

This chain uses TRBV6-5 with TRBJ1-6, with D unresolved. There are 15 residues in the CDR3. Germline V lookup: CDR1 MNHEY, CDR2 SVGAGI. V shed 8 bases and J shed 4 bases, with 15 bases lying between them. Written as DNA, the CDR3 is TGTGCCAGCGGGTTGCGCCCCGGGTATAATTCACCCCTCCACTTT. This encodes CASGLRPGYNSPLHF.

This clone was counted once. V and J are TRBV7-2 and TRBJ1-1; 7 nucleotides match TRBD1. This CDR3 is 15 amino acids long. The V gene's germline CDR1 is SGHTA and CDR2 FQGNSA. V gave up 5 bases and J gave up 6 bases; unmatched junction bases: 12. The CDR3 sequence: CASSPRAGGNAEAFF. DNA of the CDR3: TGTGCCAGCAGCCCGAGGGCAGGGGGAAATGCTGAAGCTTTCTTT.

The chain carries TRBV14 and TRBJ1-2; D unresolved. The CDR3 sequence is 14 residues long. V lost 0 bases and J lost 5, with 10 bases in between. Per the germline V gene, CDR1 is SGHDN and CDR2 is FVKESK. The CDR3 loop is CASSQEGRWYGYTF. In DNA, the CDR3 is TGTGCCAGCAGCCAAGAAGGGAGGTGGTATGGCTACACCTTC. Together with reference TRBV14 and TRBJ1-2, the CDR3 gives the full variable domain: EAGVTQFPSHSVIEKGQTVTLRCDPISGHDNLYWYRRVMGKEIKFLLHFVKESKQDESGMPNNRFLAERTGGTYSTLKVQPAELEDSGVYFCASSQEGRWYGYTFGSGTRLTVV.

The chain is built from TRBV19 and TRBJ2-3; 13 bases line up with TRBD2. The trim removed 3 bases at V and 6 bases at J, leaving 3 bases unmatched. The CDR3 runs to 15 residues. CDR1 LNHDA and CDR2 SQIVND come from the germline V gene (reference sequence). CDR3 bases: TGTGCCAGTAGTATTGGACTAGCGGGAGCCGATACGCAGTATTTT. Its protein product is CASSIGLAGADTQYF.

This chain joins TRBV18 and TRBJ1-2, with D perhaps matching TRBD1 (5 bases). The CDR3 contains 15 residues. The ends were cut back, 6 bases at V and 3 bases at J, with 17 bases in the middle. From germline, CDR1 is KGHSH and CDR2 LQKENI. Here the CDR3 reads CASSARGTLDYGYTF. In nucleotides, the CDR3 is TGTGCCAGCTCTGCCCGGGGGACTCTAGACTATGGCTACACCTTC.

The chain links TRBV6-6 to TRBJ2-1; D call uncertain. Trimming stripped 6 bases from V and 7 bases from J, with 10 bases between. The CDR3 sequence is 12 residues long. Germline V gives CDR1 MNHNY, CDR2 SVGAGI (reference sequence). CDR3: CASRFTANEQFF. CDR3 nucleotide sequence: TGTGCCAGCAGATTCACAGCTAATGAGCAGTTCTTC.

This chain uses TRBV27 with TRBJ2-3; 8 bases are shared with TRBD2. This CDR3 comprises 15 residues. The germline V gene encodes CDR1 MNHEY and CDR2 SMNVEV (reference sequence). V lost 8 bases, J lost 4 bases, and 11 bases stayed unmatched. CDR3 in DNA: TGTGCCAGCGGATCCGGGACTAGTTACCCAGATACGCAGTATTTT. Translation: CASGSGTSYPDTQYF.

The chain has TRBV30 and TRBJ1-1; D remains unclear. The V end was cut by 4 bases, the J end by 0 bases, with 6 bases between. This CDR3 has 12 residues. Germline V CDR1 and CDR2: GTSNPN, SVGIG (reference sequence). The CDR3 bases are TGTGCCTGGAATGGAGTGAACACTGAAGCTTTCTTT. This codes for CAWNGVNTEAFF.

The sample holds one count of this clone. V is TRBV5-1 and J is TRBJ2-7; D might be TRBD2 (6 bases). Deletions cut 2 bases from V and 0 bases from J, with 9 bases between. This CDR3 region has 14 residues. The germline V gene has CDR1 SGHRS and CDR2 YFSETQ. CDR3 in DNA: TGCGCCAGCAGCTTAGCGGGCCTCTCCTACGAGCAGTACTTC. It yields the protein CASSLAGLSYEQYF. The whole variable domain, remainder taken from reference TRBV5-1 and TRBJ2-7, is KAGVTQTPRYLIKTRGQQVTLSCSPISGHRSVSWYQQTPGQGLQFLFEYFSETQRNKGNFPGRFSGRQFSNSRSEMNVSTLELGDSALYLCASSLAGLSYEQYFGPGTRLTVT.

The V gene is TRBV19, the J gene TRBJ1-5; TRBD1 might be the D (6 bases). The CDR3 has 17 residues. Germline loops: CDR1 LNHDA, CDR2 SQIVND (reference sequence). V dropped 3 bases and J dropped 0 bases, with 15 bases sitting between them. The CDR3 nucleotides read TGTGCCAGTAGTATGGGGGGGCGATCAGATAGCAATCAGCCCCAGCATTTT. The encoded protein is CASSMGGRSDSNQPQHF.

This clone was seen a few times. V usage is TRBV19 and J usage is TRBJ2-6, with TRBD2 as a possible D gene (5 bases). The CDR3 has 16 amino acids. Germline V lookup: CDR1 LNHDA, CDR2 SQIVND (reference sequence). Trimming left V 2 bases short and J 2 bases short, with 10 bases between. CDR3 sequence reads: CASSISPGTGANVLTF. The CDR3 DNA is TGTGCCAGTAGTATAAGTCCCGGGACTGGGGCCAACGTCCTGACTTTC.

The V gene is TRBV9, the J gene TRBJ2-1; TRBD1 matches 8 bases. The CDR3 is 16 residues long. CDR1 and CDR2 from the germline V gene are SGDLS and YYNGEE. J was trimmed by 3 bases and V by 0 bases; bases with no gene match: 5. CDR3 bases: TGTGCCAGCAGCGTAGAAGGACAGGGATACTACAATGAGCAGTTCTTC. Translated, it gives CASSVEGQGYYNEQFF.

V gene TRBV9 combines with J gene TRBJ2-7; the match to TRBD1 covers 8 bases. Germline V gene lookup returns CDR1 SGDLS and CDR2 YYNGEE. V gave up 3 bases and J gave up 4 bases; unmatched junction bases: 12. There are 16 residues in the CDR3. The CDR3 here is CASSGDPRQGAYEQYF. CDR3 sequence (DNA): TGTGCCAGCAGCGGCGACCCCCGGCAGGGGGCGTACGAGCAGTACTTC. Using reference TRBV9 and TRBJ2-7 for the parts outside the CDR3, the full variable domain is DSGVTQTPKHLITATGQRVTLRCSPRSGDLSVYWYQQSLDQGLQFLIQYYNGEERAKGNILERFSAQQFPDLHSELNLSSLELGDSALYFCASSGDPRQGAYEQYFGPGTRLTVT.

This clone has a handful of counts. V usage is TRBV30 and J usage is TRBJ1-6; no reliable D call. This CDR3 spans 13 amino acids. From germline, CDR1 is GTSNPN and CDR2 SVGIG (reference sequence). The V end lost 4 bases, the J end lost 7 bases, and 11 bases lay between the germline ends. In DNA form, the CDR3 reads TGTGCCTGGATGTCGTCAGCGAATTCACCCCTCCACTTT. Its protein product is CAWMSSANSPLHF.

The J gene is TRBJ2-2, the V gene TRBV27, with 7 bases that match TRBD2. J gave up 3 bases and V 0 bases, and 7 bases lay outside the gene matches. There are 17 residues in the CDR3. Germline values: CDR1 MNHEY, CDR2 SMNVEV (reference sequence). This chain's CDR3 is CASSLSNLADYTGELFF. CDR3 DNA sequence: TGTGCCAGCAGTTTATCGAACCTAGCGGACTACACCGGGGAGCTGTTTTTT.

CDR3 protein: CAIRPHGGDPLGEQYF. The CDR3 coding sequence is TGTGCCATCAGGCCACATGGGGGGGATCCATTGGGCGAGCAGTACTTC. The chain joins TRBV10-3 to TRBJ2-7, with 7 bases fitting TRBD2. The length of the CDR3 is 16 residues. Trimming removed 6 bases from V and 6 bases from J; junction bases left unmatched: 17. The germline gives CDR1 ENHRY, CDR2 SYGVKD.

The V call is TRBV9, the J call TRBJ1-1; 10 nucleotides match TRBD1. This CDR3 comprises 15 residues. V lost 3 bases, J lost 3 bases, and 5 bases stayed unmatched. From germline, CDR1 is SGDLS and CDR2 YYNGEE. The DNA for the CDR3 is TGTGCCAGCAGCGCCGGGGGACAGGGGTACACTGAAGCTTTCTTT. It encodes CASSAGGQGYTEAFF.

This clone turned up a few times. Within the sample, other DNA sequences also encode this same CDR3. The V gene is TRBV7-2, the J gene TRBJ1-4; D is unclear. V was shortened by 4 bases and J by 0 bases, with 6 bases between the two germline ends. This CDR3 contains 14 residues. CDR1 and CDR2 (germline): SGHTA, FQGNSA. CDR3 protein: CASSSRATNEKLFF. The CDR3, as DNA: TGTGCCAGCAGCTCGAGGGCAACTAATGAAAAACTGTTTTTT. The full variable domain, its missing parts supplied by reference TRBV7-2 and TRBJ1-4, is GAGVSQSPSNKVTEKGKDVELRCDPISGHTALYWYRQSLGQGLEFLIYFQGNSAPDKSGLPSDRFSAERTGGSVSTLTIQRTQQEDSAVYLCASSSRATNEKLFFGSGTQLSVL.